The sequence of this T cell receptor (beta chain) was determined in a study of blood T cell repertoires in COVID-19. Study context: Some COVID-19 samples were acute and others convalescent; all came from the United States, Italy and Spain. T cells, B-cell-depleted T cells, or PBMCs supplied cDNA or gDNA.

J lost 7 bases, V lost 6 bases, and 6 bases had no gene match. CDR3 size: 13 residues. The germline V gene has CDR1 SEHNR and CDR2 FQNEAQ (reference sequence). Original processing methods: Nucleated cell number was recorded as an estimate derived from reference gene primer amplification. Assay used: immunoSEQ multiplex PCR; TCRdb lists only in-frame clones, some missing. The V and J calls and the clone size are those of that table, but D and trimming were determined from the DNA. The data contain about 380,000 clones, around 89% of them singletons. Participant reports of clinical history set cohort assignment.

The source material was PBMCs or T cells enriched from blood (not recorded which). This receptor was identified in a woman between 18 and 29 years old who had recovered from COVID-19. The V and J genes are TRBV7-9 and TRBJ1-5, with 7 bases that match TRBD1. In DNA, the CDR3 is TGTGCCAGCAGTCCAGGGGGTCTACAGCCCCAGCATTTT. Its translation is CASSPGGLQPQHF.